This T cell receptor (beta chain) was obtained from a study of OX40 agonist ivuxolimab in advanced cancers. The protocol was immunoSEQ multiplex PCR, while the TCRdb copy is restricted to in-frame clones and leaves out a portion. Of 120,000 or so clones listed, around 95% are singletons. This material consisted of CD4+ or CD8+ T cells sorted from blood, taken in a trial of the OX40 agonist ivuxolimab. The TCR comes from an adult with an advanced solid tumor such as melanoma, head and neck, liver or kidney cancer.

The CDR3 DNA follows: TGTGCCAGCAGCTTGAGTCAGACCCAAAACATTCAGTACTTC. Its protein is CASSLSQTQNIQYF. The J gene is TRBJ2-4, the V gene TRBV5-6; D is uncertain. Germline values: CDR1 SGHDT, CDR2 YYEEEE. The CDR3 is made up of 14 amino acids. Trimming removed 1 base at V and 5 bases at J, with 10 bases between.